This T cell receptor (beta chain) was documented in a study of human T cells and chemical hapten exposure. Time point given: patch test 1, 2 weeks after DPC sensitization. Treatment: therapeutic diphenylcyclopropenone sensitization with weekly scalp DPC. Patches went on only after blood had been drawn each time. MiXCR, applied by TCRdb to the RACE reads, yields one record per CDR3 protein. Counted here are some 350,000 distinct CDR3 sequences, roughly 6.9% occurring once; the ten biggest clones make up about 8%. This clonotype has a handful of counts. Germline loops: CDR1 LGHNA, CDR2 YSLEER. V lost 0 bases and J lost 8, with 18 bases in between. The CDR3 loop spans 16 amino acids.

This TCR was recovered from a woman aged 18-29 years with alopecia areata. Some clones in this sample may be carry-over from other donors' samples. The chain has TRBV4-3 and TRBJ2-3; perhaps TRBD2 as D (6 bases). The specimen comprised whole blood, sampled in connection with sensitization to the hapten diphenylcyclopropenone (DPC). Here the CDR3 reads CASSQDPAGGVGTQYF. DNA for the CDR3: TGCGCCAGCAGCCAAGATCCAGCCGGGGGAGTCGGTACGCAGTATTTT.